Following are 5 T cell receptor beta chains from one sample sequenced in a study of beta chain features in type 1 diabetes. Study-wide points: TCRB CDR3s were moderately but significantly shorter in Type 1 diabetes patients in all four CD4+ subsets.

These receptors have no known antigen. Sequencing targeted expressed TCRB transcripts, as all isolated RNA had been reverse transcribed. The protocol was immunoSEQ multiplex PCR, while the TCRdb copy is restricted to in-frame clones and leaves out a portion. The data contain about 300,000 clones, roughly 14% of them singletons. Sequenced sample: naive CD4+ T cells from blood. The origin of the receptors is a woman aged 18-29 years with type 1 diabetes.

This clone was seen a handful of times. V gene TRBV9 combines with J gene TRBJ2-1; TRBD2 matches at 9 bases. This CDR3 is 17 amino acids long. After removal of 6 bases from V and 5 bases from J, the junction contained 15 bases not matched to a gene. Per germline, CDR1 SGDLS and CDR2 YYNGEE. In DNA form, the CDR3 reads TGTGCCAGCAACCCAGGTCGGTCTAGCGGGGATCACAATGAGCAGTTCTTC. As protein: CASNPGRSSGDHNEQFF.

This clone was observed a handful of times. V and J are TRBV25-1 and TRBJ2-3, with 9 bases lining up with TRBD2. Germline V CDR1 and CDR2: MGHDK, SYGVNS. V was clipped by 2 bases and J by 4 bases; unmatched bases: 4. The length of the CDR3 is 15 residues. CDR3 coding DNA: TGTGCCAGCAGTGAAACTAGCGGGTGGGCAGATACGCAGTATTTT. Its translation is CASSETSGWADTQYF.

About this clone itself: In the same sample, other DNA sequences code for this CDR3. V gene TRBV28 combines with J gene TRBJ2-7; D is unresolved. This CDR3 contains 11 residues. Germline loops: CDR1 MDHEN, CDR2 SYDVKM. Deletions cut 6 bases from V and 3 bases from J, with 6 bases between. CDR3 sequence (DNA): TGTGCCAGCAGCAGAAGCTACGAGCAGTACTTC. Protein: CASSRSYEQYF.

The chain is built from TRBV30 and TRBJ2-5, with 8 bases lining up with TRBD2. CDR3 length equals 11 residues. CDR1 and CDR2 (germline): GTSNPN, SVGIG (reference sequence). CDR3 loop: CASGAGKTQYF. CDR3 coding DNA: TGTGCTAGCGGGGCGGGGAAGACCCAGTACTTC.

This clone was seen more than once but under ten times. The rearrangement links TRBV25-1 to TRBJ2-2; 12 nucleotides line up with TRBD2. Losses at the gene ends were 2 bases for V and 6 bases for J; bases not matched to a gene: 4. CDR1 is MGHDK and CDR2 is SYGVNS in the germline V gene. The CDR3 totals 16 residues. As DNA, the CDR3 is TGTGCCAGCAGTGAACCGACTAGCGGGAGCTCCGGGGAGCTGTTTTTT. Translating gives CASSEPTSGSSGELFF. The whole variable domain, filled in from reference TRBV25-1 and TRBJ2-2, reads EADIYQTPRYLVIGTGKKITLECSQTMGHDKMYWYQQDPGMELHLIHYSYGVNSTEKGDLSSESTVSRIRTEHFPLTLESARPSHTSQYLCASSEPTSGSSGELFFGEGSRLTVL.